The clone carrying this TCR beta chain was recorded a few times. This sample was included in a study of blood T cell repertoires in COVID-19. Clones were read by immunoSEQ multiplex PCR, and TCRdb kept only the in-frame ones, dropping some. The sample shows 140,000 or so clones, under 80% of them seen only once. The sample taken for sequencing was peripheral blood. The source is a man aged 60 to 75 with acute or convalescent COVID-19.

CDR3 sequence: CASSTFGQGNEQFF. CDR3 DNA sequence: TGTGCCAGTAGTACCTTCGGACAGGGCAATGAGCAGTTCTTC. The chain couples TRBV19 to TRBJ2-1; 8 bases agree with TRBD1. This CDR3 spans 14 amino acids. Trimming took 4 bases from V and 6 from J; bases not matched to a gene: 5. Germline V gene lookup returns CDR1 LNHDA and CDR2 SQIVND (reference sequence).